Presented here are 15 T cell receptor beta chains from one specimen sequenced in a study of T cell responses to AZD1222 COVID-19 vaccine. Assay used: immunoSEQ multiplex PCR; TCRdb lists only in-frame clones, some missing. The sample holds about 130,000 clones; roughly 91% are singletons and the top ten take about 9.1%. The specimen comprised peripheral blood, sampled on day 0 of AZD1222 vaccination. Every receptor here comes from an adult in good health.

V gene TRBV5-4 combines with J gene TRBJ1-6, with D hard to call. Trimming pared 10 bases from V and 8 bases from J, leaving 19 bases between. Per germline, CDR1 SGHNT and CDR2 YYREEE (reference sequence). The CDR3 contains 14 residues. This chain's CDR3 is CAYDFWGSYSPLHF. The DNA for the CDR3 is TGTGCCTATGATTTTTGGGGTTCGTATTCACCCCTCCACTTT.

The chain links TRBV11-1 to TRBJ1-1; D not resolved. Germline-derived CDR1 and CDR2 are SGHAT and FQDESV (reference sequence). Trimming cost V 7 bases and J 2 bases, with 8 bases left between them. The CDR3 extends over 12 amino acids. CDR3 amino acids: CASNPGNTEAFF. Here the CDR3 DNA reads TGTGCCAGCAATCCGGGAAACACTGAAGCTTTCTTT.

V is TRBV7-3 and J is TRBJ1-6, with a possible D match to TRBD1 (5 bases). This CDR3 has 15 amino acids. Between the trimmed V and J ends, which lost 2 bases and 6 bases, there was a span of 11 bases. Per the germline V gene, CDR1 is SGHTA and CDR2 is FQGTGA. The DNA for the CDR3 is TGTGCCAGCAGCTTAGTGGGACGGAGTAATTCACCCCTCCACTTT. It codes for CASSLVGRSNSPLHF.

This chain joins TRBV7-9 and TRBJ2-7; D could derive from TRBD1 or TRBD2 (5 bases each). This CDR3 is 14 amino acids long. Germline V gene data show CDR1 as SEHNR and CDR2 as FQNEAQ (reference sequence). V lost 3 bases to trimming and J lost 0 bases, with 9 bases between them. The DNA of the CDR3 is TGTGCCAGCAGCTTGTGGGACCTCTCCTACGAGCAGTACTTC. It codes for CASSLWDLSYEQYF.

The V call is TRBV6-5, the J call TRBJ2-2, with 7 positions matching TRBD1. Germline CDR1 MNHEY, CDR2 SVGAGI. The junction had 4 bases not matched to a gene; V was cut back by 6 bases and J by 0 bases. The CDR3 is 15 residues long. The CDR3 here is CASSTGTANTGELFF. The CDR3 DNA reads TGTGCCAGCAGCACCGGGACAGCGAACACCGGGGAGCTGTTTTTT.

This sequence joins TRBV6-5 and TRBJ2-3; possibly TRBD1 for D (5 bases). The CDR3 is 15 residues long. Trimming removed 6 bases at V and 0 bases at J, with 13 bases between. Germline V gene lookup returns CDR1 MNHEY and CDR2 SVGAGI. The CDR3 is CASSSQGSSTDTQYF. As DNA, the CDR3 is TGTGCCAGCAGCAGTCAGGGTTCGAGCACAGATACGCAGTATTTT.

CDR3 in DNA: TGTGCCAGCAGTACCAAGATGACAGAGGACACTGAAGCTTTCTTT. It encodes CASSTKMTEDTEAFF. J is TRBJ1-1 and V is TRBV27, with TRBD1 as a possible D gene (5 bases). Germline V gene sequence: CDR1 MNHEY, CDR2 SMNVEV (reference sequence). The CDR3 is made up of 15 amino acids. V was pared by 5 bases and J by 3 bases, with 16 bases between.

The J gene is TRBJ2-1, the V gene TRBV6-5, with TRBD1 matching over 10 bases. The CDR3 totals 14 residues. V lost 9 bases and J lost 8; bases outside the gene matches: 10. Germline V gives CDR1 MNHEY, CDR2 SVGAGI. CDR3 DNA: TGTGCCAGGGGAGGGACAGGGGATACCGATGAGCAGTTCTTC. This translates into CARGGTGDTDEQFF.

The rearrangement links TRBV2 to TRBJ2-5; D is perhaps TRBD1 (5 bases). The CDR3 sequence is 14 residues long. Trimming pared 10 bases from V and 4 bases from J, leaving 19 bases between. CDR1 SNHLY and CDR2 FYNNEI come from the germline V gene. The CDR3 bases are TGTGCCACAAAGGGGTTCGAATATAGAGAGACCCAGTACTTC. Translation: CATKGFEYRETQYF. Complete variable domain (other parts from reference TRBV2 and TRBJ2-5): EPEVTQTPSHQVTQMGQEVILRCVPISNHLYFYWYRQILGQKVEFLVSFYNNEISEKSEIFDDQFSVERPDGSNFTLKIRSTKLEDSAMYFCATKGFEYRETQYFGPGTRLLVL.

CDR3 coding DNA: TGCAGTGCGCTCGTCGGGACCCGACAGTATTTT. This sequence encodes CSALVGTRQYF. This chain uses TRBV20-1 with TRBJ2-3, with D perhaps given as TRBD1 or TRBD2 (5 bases each). The CDR3 totals 11 residues. Germline V gene lookup returns CDR1 DFQATT and CDR2 SNEGSKA (reference sequence). V was pared by 6 bases and J by 12 bases, with 16 bases between.

The rearrangement joins TRBV9 to TRBJ2-7, with D perhaps matching TRBD2 (7 bases). V lost 0 bases and J lost 6, with 13 bases in between. The CDR3 consists of 14 residues. The germline CDR1 and CDR2 sequences are SGDLS and YYNGEE. CDR3 sequence (DNA): TGTGCCAGCAGCGTAGGCTCCGGGGGGCTCGAGCAGTACTTC. Its protein product is CASSVGSGGLEQYF.

The chain employs TRBV18 and TRBJ2-3; 12 nucleotides align to TRBD2. The CDR3 is 15 amino acids. J gave up 3 bases and V 4 bases, and 2 bases lay outside the gene matches. Germline assignment: CDR1 KGHSH and CDR2 LQKENI. The CDR3 region is CASSRLAGETDTQYF. Here the CDR3 DNA reads TGTGCCAGCTCACGACTAGCGGGGGAGACAGATACGCAGTATTTT.

The CDR3 coding sequence is TGTGCCAGCTCACCACCGGGACAGGGCGGTGACATTCAGTACTTC. This codes for CASSPPGQGGDIQYF. The chain has TRBV18 and TRBJ2-4, with 9 bases identical to TRBD1. Germline V gives CDR1 KGHSH, CDR2 LQKENI. The CDR3 totals 15 residues. J was trimmed by 8 bases and V by 0 bases; bases with no gene match: 5.

The chain recombines TRBV6-1 with TRBJ1-1; D gene ambiguous. CDR3 size: 13 residues. Germline lookup yields CDR1 MNHNS and CDR2 SASEGT. V lost 1 base to trimming and J lost 1 base, with 4 bases between them. The CDR3 reads CASSEVGNTEAFF. CDR3 nucleotides: TGTGCCAGCAGTGAAGTCGGGAACACTGAAGCTTTCTTT.

This chain links TRBV4-2 with TRBJ1-4; TRBD1 matches 9 bases. There are 14 residues in the CDR3. Germline V gene sequence: CDR1 LGHNA, CDR2 YNFKEQ. V trimming: 8 bases; J trimming: 5 bases; junction bases outside the gene matches: 6. CDR3: CASGFGQGNEKLFF. DNA for the CDR3: TGTGCCAGCGGATTTGGACAGGGGAATGAAAAACTGTTTTTT.